Shown below are 30 T cell receptor beta chains from a single sample sequenced in a study of blood T cell repertoires in COVID-19. Assay used: immunoSEQ multiplex PCR; TCRdb lists only in-frame clones, some missing. The sample consists of 200,000 to 300,000 clones, around 85% of them appearing once. Material for sequencing was peripheral blood. Source of these receptors: a woman older than 75 with acute or convalescent COVID-19.

J is TRBJ2-5 and V is TRBV30; 7 nucleotides line up with TRBD1. The V gene end was trimmed by 0 bases and the J gene end by 8 bases; junction bases not matched to a gene: 6. CDR1 is GTSNPN, CDR2 SVGIG, per germline (reference sequence). The CDR3 spans 13 residues. This chain's CDR3 is CAWSVKGGETQYF. CDR3 bases: TGTGCCTGGAGTGTGAAAGGGGGCGAAACCCAGTACTTC.

The chain combines TRBV2 with TRBJ2-2; 7 bases line up with TRBD1. The CDR3 has 12 residues. Unmatched junction bases numbered 2, after V lost 9 bases and J lost 4 bases. Germline V gene lookup returns CDR1 SNHLY and CDR2 FYNNEI. The CDR3 sequence is CASHRGTGELFF. In nucleotides, the CDR3 is TGTGCCAGTCACAGGGGCACCGGGGAGCTGTTTTTT.

The genes are TRBV28 and TRBJ2-1; 8 nucleotides align to TRBD2. CDR3 length: 13 residues. Unmatched junction bases numbered 8, after V lost 8 bases and J lost 8 bases. Per the germline V gene, CDR1 is MDHEN and CDR2 is SYDVKM. CDR3 bases: TGTGCCAGCCAGGGGACTAGTAAGGATGAGCAGTTCTTC. This gives the protein CASQGTSKDEQFF.

V usage is TRBV2 and J usage is TRBJ2-1; 7 positions match TRBD1. This CDR3 comprises 15 residues. The J segment lost 9 bases and the V segment lost 7 bases, leaving 15 bases of the junction unmatched. In germline, CDR1 is SNHLY, CDR2 FYNNEI. This CDR3 reads CASKGDRSFLGEQFF. The CDR3 DNA is TGTGCCAGCAAAGGGGACAGAAGTTTTTTGGGTGAGCAGTTCTTC.

This clone was counted a single time. The J gene is TRBJ1-5, the V gene TRBV19; 7 nucleotides line up with TRBD1. With 5 bases clipped from V and 2 bases from J, the junction kept 12 bases outside the gene matches. The germline V gene encodes CDR1 LNHDA and CDR2 SQIVND (reference sequence). This CDR3 is built from 17 residues. The CDR3 reads CASSRPQGRYGNQPQHF. For the CDR3, the DNA is TGTGCCAGTAGTCGCCCACAGGGGCGGTATGGCAATCAGCCCCAGCATTTT.

The rearrangement uses TRBV6-5 and TRBJ2-7; tentatively, D is TRBD1 (6 bases). V lost 3 bases and J lost 2, with 14 bases in between. CDR1 and CDR2 from the germline V gene are MNHEY and SVGAGI. The CDR3 extends over 15 amino acids. CDR3 region: CASSYTTGLAYEQYF. CDR3 sequence (DNA): TGTGCCAGCAGTTATACCACAGGGCTTGCCTACGAGCAGTACTTC.

The chain couples TRBV19 to TRBJ2-5; 7 nucleotides align to TRBD1. V dropped 9 bases and J dropped 5; count of bases not matched to a gene: 12. CDR3 length equals 14 residues. The germline V gene has CDR1 LNHDA and CDR2 SQIVND (reference sequence). The CDR3: CASGTASPDETQYF. The CDR3 bases are TGTGCCAGCGGGACAGCATCTCCCGACGAGACCCAGTACTTC.

In this sample, this clone turned up many times. The chain links TRBV7-9 to TRBJ1-1; TRBD1 might be the D (5 bases). Trimming took off 5 bases at V and 11 bases at J, with 15 bases between the two ends. Germline loops: CDR1 SEHNR, CDR2 FQNEAQ (reference sequence). The CDR3 runs to 12 residues. CDR3 residues: CASSPGGVGAFF. The CDR3 bases are TGTGCCAGCAGCCCAGGAGGGGTCGGGGCTTTCTTT.

J is TRBJ2-5 and V is TRBV6-5, with a possible D match to TRBD1 (6 bases). Germline CDR1 is MNHEY and CDR2 is SVGAGI. Between the trimmed V and J ends, which lost 4 bases and 1 base, there was a span of 10 bases. The CDR3 loop spans 14 amino acids. Here the CDR3 reads CASSSDSIQETQYF. The CDR3 coding sequence is TGTGCCAGCAGTTCGGACAGCATCCAAGAGACCCAGTACTTC.

The rearrangement uses TRBV27 and TRBJ2-5, with TRBD1 identical over 8 bases. Germline V gene data show CDR1 as MNHEY and CDR2 as SMNVEV (reference sequence). Unmatched junction bases numbered 17, after V lost 5 bases and J lost 3 bases. CDR3 length: 18 amino acids. CDR3 sequence reads: CASSPLTGQGSSKETQYF. The CDR3 DNA follows: TGTGCCAGCAGTCCCCTAACCGGACAGGGTTCGTCGAAAGAGACCCAGTACTTC.

V usage is TRBV11-1 and J usage is TRBJ1-1; possibly TRBD1 for D (5 bases). The V end was cut by 2 bases, the J end by 7 bases, with 14 bases between. In germline, CDR1 is SGHAT, CDR2 FQDESV (reference sequence). There are 14 residues in the CDR3. The CDR3: CASSLSGGALEAFF. In DNA, the CDR3 is TGTGCCAGCAGCTTAAGCGGGGGAGCACTTGAAGCTTTCTTT.

V gene TRBV6-5 combines with J gene TRBJ1-5; possible D gene TRBD1, 5 bases. This CDR3 spans 14 amino acids. Trimming cost V 8 bases and J 9 bases, with 20 bases left between them. Germline lookup yields CDR1 MNHEY and CDR2 SVGAGI. CDR3 sequence reads: CASFLDSSFGPQHF. In nucleotides, the CDR3 is TGTGCCAGCTTCCTCGACAGTTCCTTCGGGCCCCAGCATTTT.

This chain links TRBV19 with TRBJ1-6, with 10 bases identical to TRBD1. The CDR3 is 15 amino acids. The germline CDR1 and CDR2 sequences are LNHDA and SQIVND (reference sequence). V lost 8 bases to trimming and J lost 10 bases; unmatched junction nucleotides: 11. CDR3 sequence: CASSLIGQGGSPLHF. The CDR3 coding sequence is TGTGCCAGTTCTCTGATCGGACAGGGGGGATCACCCCTCCACTTT.

The chain carries TRBV6-4 and TRBJ1-6; D not resolved. This CDR3 has 14 amino acids. Germline V lookup: CDR1 MRHNA, CDR2 SNTAGT. Deletions cut 3 bases from V and 10 bases from J, with 13 bases between. The DNA for the CDR3 is TGTGCCAGCAGTGAAGCCGGGTTCGGGTCACCCCTCCACTTT. Its protein product is CASSEAGFGSPLHF.

This clone has only a few counts. Different DNA sequences within this sample yield the same CDR3. The CDR3: CSVDGGGEQYF. Written as DNA, the CDR3 is TGCAGCGTTGACGGCGGAGGCGAGCAGTACTTC. This sequence joins TRBV29-1 and TRBJ2-7; D perhaps matches TRBD2 (5 bases). The V and J ends lost 3 bases and 6 bases respectively, with 9 bases between them. The CDR3 is 11 amino acids. Germline V lookup: CDR1 SQVTM, CDR2 ANQGSEA.

This clone appeared a few times. The chain employs TRBV27 and TRBJ2-7; TRBD1 might be the D (6 bases). Germline-derived CDR1 and CDR2 are MNHEY and SMNVEV (reference sequence). V gave up 4 bases and J gave up 4 bases, with 14 bases separating them. The CDR3 loop spans 14 amino acids. The CDR3 nucleotides are TGTGCCAGCAGTTCCGGACAGACAATTTACGAGCAGTACTTC. This gives the protein CASSSGQTIYEQYF.

The CDR3 sequence: CAWSSGGSGEKLFF. The CDR3 DNA reads as TGTGCCTGGAGTTCTGGGGGGTCAGGCGAAAAACTGTTTTTT. This chain uses TRBV30 with TRBJ1-4, with a possible D match to TRBD1 (5 bases). This CDR3 is 14 amino acids long. The germline gives CDR1 GTSNPN, CDR2 SVGIG (reference sequence). V dropped 2 bases and J dropped 8 bases, with 15 bases sitting between them.

The chain uses TRBV5-1 and TRBJ1-3, with D hard to call. This CDR3 is built from 16 residues. Trimming took 0 bases from V and 0 from J, leaving 10 bases between them. The V gene's germline CDR1 is SGHRS and CDR2 YFSETQ. As DNA, the CDR3 is TGCGCCAGCAGCTTGGAAGCATCCTTCTCTGGAAACACCATATATTTT. It yields the protein CASSLEASFSGNTIYF.

The chain joins TRBV18 to TRBJ1-5; 8 nucleotides agree with TRBD1. With 5 bases clipped from V and 6 bases from J, the junction kept 3 bases outside the gene matches. The CDR3 has 13 residues. The germline CDR1 and CDR2 sequences are KGHSH and LQKENI. CDR3 loop: CASSDTGGQPQHF. The CDR3 DNA sequence: TGTGCCAGCTCAGACACAGGGGGTCAGCCCCAGCATTTT.

The V gene is TRBV10-1, the J gene TRBJ1-1; D gene uncertain. Germline values: CDR1 WNHNN, CDR2 SYGVQD (reference sequence). Trimming took 3 bases from V and 6 from J, leaving 11 bases between them. The CDR3 length is 13 residues. CDR3 protein: CASSDEGRAEAFF. The DNA of the CDR3 is TGCGCCAGCAGTGATGAGGGCCGGGCTGAAGCTTTCTTT.

The chain has TRBV6-5 and TRBJ2-7, with 8 bases fitting TRBD1. The length of the CDR3 is 15 residues. The ends lost 6 bases at V and 7 bases at J; junction bases unmatched: 14. Germline loops: CDR1 MNHEY, CDR2 SVGAGI. The CDR3 DNA is TGTGCCAGCAGAGCCGCAGGGGGCGCATTCGGAGAGCAGTACTTC. It codes for CASRAAGGAFGEQYF.

The chain joins TRBV27 to TRBJ1-6, with TRBD1 matching over 8 bases. Losses at the gene ends were 5 bases for V and 10 bases for J; bases not matched to a gene: 10. The germline V gene encodes CDR1 MNHEY and CDR2 SMNVEV (reference sequence). This CDR3 region has 15 residues. The CDR3 loop reads CASSPLDRVGSPLHF. In DNA form, the CDR3 reads TGTGCCAGCAGTCCCTTGGACAGGGTAGGCTCACCCCTCCACTTT.

The rearrangement joins TRBV7-2 to TRBJ2-2, with TRBD2 matching over 14 bases. The CDR3 sequence is 16 residues long. The trim removed 2 bases at V and 5 bases at J, leaving 1 base unmatched. Per the germline V gene, CDR1 is SGHTA and CDR2 is FQGNSA. CDR3 bases: TGTGCCAGCAGCTTACGACTAGCGGGGGGGACCGGGGAGCTGTTTTTT. Amino acids: CASSLRLAGGTGELFF.

This clone appeared once. The rearrangement joins TRBV30 to TRBJ1-6; the D gene is possibly TRBD1 (6 bases). The CDR3 consists of 14 residues. Trimming removed 1 base from V and 2 bases from J, with 6 bases in between. Germline V lookup: CDR1 GTSNPN, CDR2 SVGIG (reference sequence). CDR3 protein: CAWSEGAYNSPLHF. The DNA for the CDR3 is TGTGCCTGGAGTGAGGGGGCCTATAATTCACCCCTCCACTTT.

This clone came up a few times. J is TRBJ1-1 and V is TRBV27; 9 nucleotides agree with TRBD1. The CDR3 has 14 residues. The junction had 10 bases not matched to a gene; V was cut back by 9 bases and J by 5 bases. Germline assignment: CDR1 MNHEY and CDR2 SMNVEV (reference sequence). The CDR3 DNA follows: TGTGCCAGGTCAGACTCCGACAGGGGGACTGAAGCTTTCTTT. Its translation is CARSDSDRGTEAFF.

This chain links TRBV7-2 with TRBJ1-2, with a weak D call TRBD1 (5 bases). Per the germline V gene, CDR1 is SGHTA and CDR2 is FQGNSA. The CDR3 spans 15 residues. Trimming shortened V by 5 bases and J by 1 base, and 14 bases separated the two germline ends. The DNA of the CDR3 is TGTGCCAGCAGCCGTGGGGGGAGCCTTAACTATGGCTACACCTTC. This translates into CASSRGGSLNYGYTF.

The gene calls are TRBV18 and TRBJ1-5, with 10 bases identical to TRBD1. The CDR3 is 17 residues long. Germline loops: CDR1 KGHSH, CDR2 LQKENI. J gave up 3 bases and V 4 bases, and 9 bases lay outside the gene matches. The CDR3 nucleotides are TGTGCCAGCTCACAACTCCCGACAGGGGGCTCCAATCAGCCCCAGCATTTT. Translation: CASSQLPTGGSNQPQHF.

The chain uses TRBV7-2 and TRBJ2-2, with 10 bases aligning to TRBD1. The CDR3 length is 16 residues. The junction had 2 bases not matched to a gene; V was cut back by 0 bases and J by 4 bases. Germline V CDR1 and CDR2: SGHTA, FQGNSA. Written as DNA, the CDR3 is TGTGCCAGCAGCTTAGCCGGGACAGGGGTCACCGGGGAGCTGTTTTTT. Translation: CASSLAGTGVTGELFF.

The chain's CDR3 is CASSPGRGETQYF. CDR3 nucleotide sequence: TGCGCCAGCAGCCCCGGGAGGGGTGAGACCCAGTACTTC. The rearrangement links TRBV5-1 to TRBJ2-5; 8 positions agree with TRBD2. The CDR3 contains 13 residues. Germline V lookup: CDR1 SGHRS, CDR2 YFSETQ. V was pared by 4 bases and J by 5 bases, with 4 bases of the junction left unmatched.

This clone was picked up one time. CDR3 coding DNA: TGTGCCAGCAGTGAGAACGGTCCCTCTAGCACAGATACGCAGTATTTT. Translating it yields CASSENGPSSTDTQYF. The rearrangement links TRBV6-1 to TRBJ2-3; D is undetermined. V gave up 3 bases and J gave up 0 bases, with 13 bases separating them. The germline CDR1 and CDR2 sequences are MNHNS and SASEGT. CDR3 length equals 16 residues.